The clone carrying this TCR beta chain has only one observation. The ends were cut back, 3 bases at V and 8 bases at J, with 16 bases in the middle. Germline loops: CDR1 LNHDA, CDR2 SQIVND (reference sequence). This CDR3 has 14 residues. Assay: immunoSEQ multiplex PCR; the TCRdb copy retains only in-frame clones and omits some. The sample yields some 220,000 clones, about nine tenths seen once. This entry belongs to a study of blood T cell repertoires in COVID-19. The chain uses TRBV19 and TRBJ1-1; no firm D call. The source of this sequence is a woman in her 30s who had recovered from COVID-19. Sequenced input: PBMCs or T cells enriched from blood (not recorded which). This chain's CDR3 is CASSIMEGSIEAFF. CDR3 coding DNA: TGTGCCAGTAGTATCATGGAAGGGAGTATAGAAGCTTTCTTT.